The 17 T cell receptor beta chains in this list originate from one sample, sequenced in a study of early stage breast cancer tumors. Sequencing used immunoSEQ multiplex PCR; TCRdb keeps in-frame clones, though not all of them. The sample includes about 24,000 clones, roughly 67% of them seen just once. The sequenced sample was breast tumor tissue. The receptors shown here come from a person between 60 and 69 years old with breast cancer.

The chain carries TRBV9 and TRBJ2-3; 7 bases line up with TRBD1. CDR1 is SGDLS, CDR2 YYNGEE, per germline. This CDR3 comprises 15 residues. V trimming: 1 base; J trimming: 6 bases; junction bases outside the gene matches: 8. CDR3 nucleotide sequence: TGTGCCAGCAGCGTATTGAGACAGGGTGGCGATACGCAGTATTTT. Protein product: CASSVLRQGGDTQYF.

The chain uses TRBV5-1 and TRBJ1-2, with TRBD1 identical over 7 bases. The V gene end was trimmed by 4 bases and the J gene end by 2 bases; junction bases not matched to a gene: 5. This CDR3 is 14 amino acids long. Germline CDR1 SGHRS, CDR2 YFSETQ. For the CDR3, the DNA is TGCGCCAGCAGCCTAGCGGGACAGAACTATGGCTACACCTTC. Residues: CASSLAGQNYGYTF. Using reference TRBV5-1 and TRBJ1-2 for the parts outside the CDR3, the full variable domain is KAGVTQTPRYLIKTRGQQVTLSCSPISGHRSVSWYQQTPGQGLQFLFEYFSETQRNKGNFPGRFSGRQFSNSRSEMNVSTLELGDSALYLCASSLAGQNYGYTFGSGTRLTVV.

The chain is built from TRBV7-9 and TRBJ2-7; 9 bases line up with TRBD1. Losses at the gene ends were 5 bases for V and 13 bases for J; bases not matched to a gene: 15. Germline-derived CDR1 and CDR2 are SEHNR and FQNEAQ (reference sequence). The CDR3 sequence is 14 residues long. CDR3 amino acids: CASSGLSAPGQGYF. The CDR3 DNA is TGTGCCAGCAGCGGCCTATCCGCCCCGGGACAGGGATACTTC. The whole variable domain, remainder taken from reference TRBV7-9 and TRBJ2-7, is DTGVSQNPRHKITKRGQNVTFRCDPISEHNRLYWYRQTLGQGPEFLTYFQNEAQLEKSRLLSDRFSAERPKGSFSTLEIQRTEQGDSAMYLCASSGLSAPGQGYFGPGTRLTVT.

This clone occurred a few times. The chain has TRBV19 and TRBJ1-2; D remains unclear. Looked up from germline, CDR1 is LNHDA and CDR2 is SQIVND (reference sequence). The CDR3 is 13 amino acids. Trimming stripped 3 bases from V and 4 bases from J, with 9 bases between. For the CDR3, the DNA is TGTGCCAGTAGTATGAGGGCTGGCTATGGCTACACCTTC. Translating it yields CASSMRAGYGYTF.

This chain links TRBV7-6 with TRBJ2-3, with D perhaps TRBD1 (6 bases). The CDR3 has 13 amino acids. Trimming removed 7 bases at V and 4 bases at J, with 12 bases between. CDR1 SGHVS and CDR2 FNYEAQ come from the germline V gene. CDR3 protein: CASTEGVADTQYF. CDR3 bases: TGTGCCAGCACCGAGGGGGTCGCAGATACGCAGTATTTT. Full variable domain (outside the CDR3, taken from reference TRBV7-6 and TRBJ2-3): GAGVSQSPRYKVTKRGQDVALRCDPISGHVSLYWYRQALGQGPEFLTYFNYEAQQDKSGLPNDRFSAERPEGSISTLTIQRTEQRDSAMYRCASTEGVADTQYFGPGTRLTVL.

This clone was counted between two and nine times. CDR3 nucleotides: TGTGCCTGGAGGATTCGAGGGTTGGGGTGGGAGCGGGTCTACAATGAGCAGTTCTTC. It yields the protein CAWRIRGLGWERVYNEQFF. The V gene is TRBV30, the J gene TRBJ2-1; D might be TRBD2 (6 bases). Trimming removed 3 bases at V and 3 bases at J, with 27 bases between. The length of the CDR3 is 19 residues. Germline V gene sequence: CDR1 GTSNPN, CDR2 SVGIG (reference sequence).

A single count supports this clone. J is TRBJ2-5 and V is TRBV7-9, with 10 bases fitting TRBD1. The CDR3 consists of 15 residues. Germline CDR1 SEHNR, CDR2 FQNEAQ (reference sequence). V trimming: 1 base; J trimming: 5 bases; junction bases outside the gene matches: 4. CDR3 nucleotides: TGTGCCAGCAGCTTAGGGGGACAGGGGATGGAGACCCAGTACTTC. Translated: CASSLGGQGMETQYF.

The chain is built from TRBV7-2 and TRBJ2-5, with a weak D call TRBD2 (7 bases). CDR3 length: 15 amino acids. Germline-derived CDR1 and CDR2 are SGHTA and FQGNSA. V dropped 0 bases and J dropped 7 bases, with 15 bases sitting between them. As DNA, the CDR3 is TGTGCCAGCAGCTTAGCCCTAGGGGGGGTGCGGACCCAGTACTTC. This sequence encodes CASSLALGGVRTQYF.

The chain carries TRBV6-5 and TRBJ1-3; the D gene is possibly TRBD1 (6 bases). Per germline, CDR1 MNHEY and CDR2 SVGAGI. The CDR3 is 15 residues long. V lost 3 bases and J 3 bases, leaving 12 bases between the germline ends. The CDR3 region is CASSYFTGIGNTIYF. The CDR3 DNA reads TGTGCCAGCAGTTATTTTACAGGGATTGGAAACACCATATATTTT.

This clone was picked up one time. The rearrangement joins TRBV7-8 to TRBJ1-2, with a possible D match to TRBD1 (6 bases). This CDR3 has 13 amino acids. The V gene lost 4 bases and the J gene lost 5 bases, with 11 bases spanning the gap. CDR1 and CDR2 from the germline V gene are SGHVS and FQNEAQ. This CDR3 reads CASSSTGQYGYTF. For the CDR3, the DNA is TGTGCCAGCAGCTCCACCGGACAGTATGGCTACACCTTC.

The CDR3 region is CASSSRTSAGNEQFF. The CDR3 DNA is TGCGCCAGCAGCTCAAGGACTAGCGCCGGAAATGAGCAGTTCTTC. The chain uses TRBV5-1 and TRBJ2-1; TRBD2 matches 9 bases. Trimming removed 3 bases from V and 7 bases from J; junction bases left unmatched: 8. CDR3 length: 15 amino acids. Germline V gives CDR1 SGHRS, CDR2 YFSETQ.

The V gene is TRBV18, the J gene TRBJ2-7; 9 positions match TRBD2. Trimming at V came to 5 bases and at J to 0 bases, leaving 11 bases not matched to a gene. Per the germline V gene, CDR1 is KGHSH and CDR2 is LQKENI. This CDR3 is built from 17 residues. The CDR3 region is CASSARTSVSSSYEQYF. The DNA of the CDR3 is TGTGCCAGCTCAGCTCGGACTAGCGTTAGTAGCTCCTACGAGCAGTACTTC.

This chain links TRBV7-2 with TRBJ1-1, with 9 bases identical to TRBD1. The CDR3 runs to 13 residues. Germline CDR1 and CDR2: SGHTA and FQGNSA. Trimming at V came to 1 base and at J to 8 bases, leaving 2 bases not matched to a gene. In nucleotides, the CDR3 is TGTGCCAGCAGCTTAGTGGACAGGGGAGAAGCTTTCTTT. Its translation: CASSLVDRGEAFF.

V gene TRBV6-6 combines with J gene TRBJ1-1; D is unclear. V lost 5 bases and J 3 bases, leaving 13 bases between the germline ends. There are 14 residues in the CDR3. Per the germline V gene, CDR1 is MNHNY and CDR2 is SVGAGI (reference sequence). Written as DNA, the CDR3 is TGTGCCAGCAGTAGCTTCAGTGACTACACTGAAGCTTTCTTT. Its translation is CASSSFSDYTEAFF.

This clone was seen more than once but under ten times. This rearrangement joins TRBV27 to TRBJ2-5, with a weak D call TRBD2 (6 bases). V lost 4 bases and J 5 bases, leaving 14 bases between the germline ends. The CDR3 extends over 14 amino acids. From germline, CDR1 is MNHEY and CDR2 SMNVEV (reference sequence). CDR3 in amino acids: CASSYYAGRETQYF. CDR3 sequence (DNA): TGTGCCAGCAGTTACTATGCGGGACGGGAGACCCAGTACTTC.

The V gene is TRBV5-1, the J gene TRBJ1-1; no firm D call. V lost 0 bases to trimming and J lost 0 bases, with 12 bases between them. The CDR3 sequence is 16 residues long. Germline values: CDR1 SGHRS, CDR2 YFSETQ. The CDR3 loop is CASSLAGGGMNTEAFF. CDR3 nucleotide sequence: TGCGCCAGCAGCTTGGCCGGTGGAGGTATGAACACTGAAGCTTTCTTT.

By share, this clone counts as medium-sized. V gene TRBV4-3 combines with J gene TRBJ2-3, with 7 bases that match TRBD1. The V segment lost 1 base and the J segment 6 bases; nucleotides outside the gene matches: 4. The CDR3 runs 14 residues. CDR1 and CDR2 (germline): LGHNA, YSLEER. CDR3 region: CASSQGTGADTQYF. The CDR3 DNA reads as TGCGCCAGCAGCCAAGGGACAGGTGCCGATACGCAGTATTTT.